The 20 T cell receptor beta chains reported below all come from one sample, sequenced in a study of blood T cell repertoires in COVID-19. This table comes from immunoSEQ multiplex PCR, and its TCRdb copy is limited to in-frame clones, with some not included. The sample has 65,000 to 90,000 clones; approximately 92% are singletons. The sequenced material came from peripheral blood. All receptors derive from a man of 80 years or more with acute or convalescent COVID-19.

This chain connects TRBV2 to TRBJ1-5; possibly TRBD1 for D (6 bases). This CDR3 spans 14 amino acids. CDR1 and CDR2 from the germline V gene are SNHLY and FYNNEI. V lost 6 bases, J lost 3 bases, and 12 bases lay in between. CDR3 DNA sequence: TGTGCCAGCAGGAAGGGGGACACCAATCAGCCCCAGCATTTT. This codes for CASRKGDTNQPQHF.

The rearrangement links TRBV2 to TRBJ1-1; no firm D call. The CDR3 totals 13 residues. The ends were cut back, 7 bases at V and 0 bases at J, with 9 bases in the middle. Germline assignment: CDR1 SNHLY and CDR2 FYNNEI. In DNA form, the CDR3 reads TGTGCCAGCATACAGCTCATGAACACTGAAGCTTTCTTT. This gives the protein CASIQLMNTEAFF.

This sequence joins TRBV5-4 and TRBJ2-3; 11 nucleotides agree with TRBD2. Germline V CDR1 and CDR2: SGHNT, YYREEE (reference sequence). Trimming at V came to 9 bases and at J to 0 bases, leaving 6 bases not matched to a gene. The CDR3 has 15 residues. The CDR3 nucleotides are TGTGCCATTTCTAGCGGGGGGTCTAGCACAGATACGCAGTATTTT. Its translation is CAISSGGSSTDTQYF.

The chain uses TRBV29-1 and TRBJ1-1; 7 nucleotides agree with TRBD1. V gave up 5 bases and J gave up 5 bases; unmatched junction bases: 8. Germline lookup yields CDR1 SQVTM and CDR2 ANQGSEA. The CDR3 spans 13 residues. The CDR3 nucleotides are TGCAGCGTTTCAGGGGGTATACGGACTGAAGCTTTCTTT. Amino acid sequence: CSVSGGIRTEAFF.

The chain joins TRBV7-8 to TRBJ2-7, with TRBD2 identical over 8 bases. The CDR3 covers 16 residues. The germline gives CDR1 SGHVS, CDR2 FQNEAQ. Germline trimming cut 8 bases from V and 2 bases from J; bases unmatched to any gene: 14. The CDR3 coding sequence is TGTGCCAGCCGCCAAGAGGGTAGCGGGGTCCCCTACGAGCAGTACTTC. This sequence encodes CASRQEGSGVPYEQYF.

The chain carries TRBV5-1 and TRBJ1-1; D perhaps matches TRBD1 (5 bases). The V gene lost 0 bases and the J gene lost 6 bases, with 21 bases spanning the gap. Germline-derived CDR1 and CDR2 are SGHRS and YFSETQ. The CDR3 is 17 residues long. The CDR3: CASSLGTTHQGIPEAFF. CDR3 nucleotide sequence: TGCGCCAGCAGCTTGGGGACAACACACCAAGGGATACCTGAAGCTTTCTTT.

The chain couples TRBV6-5 to TRBJ2-7; 8 positions match TRBD2. There are 12 residues in the CDR3. From germline, CDR1 is MNHEY and CDR2 SVGAGI. The trim removed 9 bases at V and 2 bases at J, leaving 3 bases unmatched. The chain's CDR3 is CASRGGTYEQYF. The DNA for the CDR3 is TGTGCCAGTCGGGGGGGGACCTACGAGCAGTACTTC.

The chain employs TRBV7-9 and TRBJ1-3; tentatively, D is TRBD1 (6 bases). This CDR3 is 17 amino acids long. Germline CDR1 is SEHNR and CDR2 is FQNEAQ (reference sequence). Trimming left V 7 bases short and J 1 base short, with 20 bases between. The CDR3 region is CASKLSDSHWSGNTIYF. CDR3 nucleotide sequence: TGTGCCAGCAAGCTCTCGGACAGCCACTGGTCTGGAAACACCATATATTTT. Filled out from reference TRBV7-9 and TRBJ1-3, the complete variable domain reads DTGVSQNPRHKITKRGQNVTFRCDPISEHNRLYWYRQTLGQGPEFLTYFQNEAQLEKSRLLSDRFSAERPKGSFSTLEIQRTEQGDSAMYLCASKLSDSHWSGNTIYFGEGSWLTVV.

The chain employs TRBV11-2 and TRBJ2-5, with 8 nucleotides matching TRBD1. The CDR3 is made up of 15 amino acids. Per germline, CDR1 SGHAT and CDR2 FQNNGV. J gave up 2 bases and V 1 base, and 3 bases lay outside the gene matches. The CDR3 region has the DNA TGTGCCAGCAGCTTAGGGGGACAGGTACAAGAGACCCAGTACTTC. This gives the protein CASSLGGQVQETQYF. The variable domain in full, with the rest retrieved from reference TRBV11-2 and TRBJ2-5, is EAGVAQSPRYKIIEKRQSVAFWCNPISGHATLYWYQQILGQGPKLLIQFQNNGVVDDSQLPKDRFSAERLKGVDSTLKIQPAKLEDSAVYLCASSLGGQVQETQYFGPGTRLLVL.

The chain is built from TRBV12-3 or TRBV12-4 and TRBJ2-7; 9 bases align to TRBD1. The CDR3 extends over 13 amino acids. The junction had 6 bases not matched to a gene; V was cut back by 6 bases and J by 6 bases. CDR3 DNA: TGTGCCAGCAGGGGGACAGGGACGGGCGAGCAGTACTTC. It codes for CASRGTGTGEQYF.

V and J are TRBV12-5 and TRBJ1-2, with D maybe TRBD1 (5 bases). V lost 4 bases to trimming and J lost 4 bases, with 10 bases between them. The CDR3 spans 13 residues. Germline CDR1 LGHNT, CDR2 FRNRAP. The CDR3 spells CASGSGLSYGYTF. The CDR3 coding sequence is TGTGCTAGTGGTTCAGGGTTGAGCTATGGCTACACCTTC.

The rearrangement uses TRBV19 and TRBJ1-5, with D perhaps TRBD1 (5 bases). The V and J ends lost 5 bases and 1 base respectively, with 18 bases between them. Germline CDR1 and CDR2: LNHDA and SQIVND (reference sequence). This CDR3 has 17 amino acids. CDR3 amino acids: CASSFVTGPASNQPQHF. The CDR3 bases are TGTGCCAGTAGTTTCGTCACAGGCCCCGCGAGCAATCAGCCCCAGCATTTT.

The chain has TRBV2 and TRBJ1-3; no firm D call. Trimming cost V 1 base and J 2 bases, with 6 bases left between them. CDR1 and CDR2 (germline): SNHLY, FYNNEI. CDR3 length: 14 residues. CDR3 sequence reads: CASSEGGTGNTIYF. CDR3 DNA: TGTGCCAGCAGTGAAGGAGGGACTGGAAACACCATATATTTT.

This chain links TRBV28 with TRBJ1-2; 7 bases agree with TRBD1. Trimming took 6 bases from V and 1 from J; bases not matched to a gene: 2. The CDR3 sequence is 13 residues long. In germline, CDR1 is MDHEN, CDR2 SYDVKM. CDR3 loop: CASRRDSNYGYTF. CDR3 DNA: TGTGCCAGCAGACGGGACAGTAACTATGGCTACACCTTC.

The V gene is TRBV5-1, the J gene TRBJ2-7; 9 positions match TRBD1. Per germline, CDR1 SGHRS and CDR2 YFSETQ. This CDR3 is built from 13 residues. V shed 3 bases and J 4 bases; nucleotides not matched to a gene: 2. The CDR3 region is CASSYDRGYEQYF. CDR3 coding DNA: TGCGCCAGCAGCTATGACAGGGGGTACGAGCAGTACTTC. Complete variable domain (other parts from reference TRBV5-1 and TRBJ2-7): KAGVTQTPRYLIKTRGQQVTLSCSPISGHRSVSWYQQTPGQGLQFLFEYFSETQRNKGNFPGRFSGRQFSNSRSEMNVSTLELGDSALYLCASSYDRGYEQYFGPGTRLTVT.

This chain uses TRBV11-2 with TRBJ1-1; D not certain. Per the germline V gene, CDR1 is SGHAT and CDR2 is FQNNGV. V dropped 8 bases and J dropped 11 bases, with 21 bases sitting between them. This CDR3 is built from 13 residues. CDR3 DNA sequence: TGTGCCAGCTTAGCCCTCCCACCTTCGACGGCTTTCTTT. Protein sequence: CASLALPPSTAFF.

The gene calls are TRBV2 and TRBJ2-3, with D uncertain. V lost 4 bases to trimming and J lost 6 bases, with 11 bases between them. Per the germline V gene, CDR1 is SNHLY and CDR2 is FYNNEI. The CDR3 is made up of 13 amino acids. The CDR3 reads CASSADWWDTQYF. The CDR3 nucleotides read TGTGCCAGCAGTGCCGACTGGTGGGATACGCAGTATTTT.

The rearrangement uses TRBV9 and TRBJ2-5, with D perhaps TRBD1 (5 bases). Trimming removed 2 bases at V and 5 bases at J, with 13 bases between. CDR3 length equals 14 residues. Germline V lookup: CDR1 SGDLS, CDR2 YYNGEE. The CDR3 loop is CASSVAAGRETQYF. As DNA, the CDR3 is TGTGCCAGCAGCGTCGCGGCAGGGCGGGAGACCCAGTACTTC.

The chain links TRBV19 to TRBJ2-7, with a weak D call TRBD2 (5 bases). Germline assignment: CDR1 LNHDA and CDR2 SQIVND (reference sequence). There are 12 residues in the CDR3. Between the trimmed V and J ends, which lost 3 bases and 6 bases, there was a span of 9 bases. CDR3 loop: CASSIEGFEQYF. Here the CDR3 DNA reads TGTGCCAGTAGTATTGAGGGATTCGAGCAGTACTTC.

The chain has TRBV3-1 (or the pseudogene TRBV3-2) and TRBJ1-1; D gene unclear. The V and J ends lost 6 bases and 1 base respectively, with 12 bases between them. The germline gives CDR1 LGHDT, CDR2 YNNKEL (reference sequence). The CDR3 is 14 residues long. CDR3 coding DNA: TGTGCCAGCAGTCCCACAGCCCCGAACACTGAAGCTTTCTTT. Its protein is CASSPTAPNTEAFF.